Below are 25 T cell receptor beta chains sequenced from a single sample in a study of monozygotic twins with inflammatory bowel disease. TCRdb re-called the 5' RACE reads and shows each CDR3 protein once, DNA omitted. Here the sample table reports over 200,000 distinct CDR3 sequences. The sequencing sample was made of blood. The origin of the receptors is a human donor with ulcerative colitis or Crohn's disease, or a healthy co-twin of an affected twin (not recorded which).

The V and J genes are TRBV9 and TRBJ2-7. Germline lookup yields CDR1 SGDLS and CDR2 YYNGEE. This CDR3 region has 15 residues. The CDR3 loop reads CASSVDYSTIYEQYF.

This rearrangement joins TRBV20-1 to TRBJ2-5; TCRdb returns TRBD1, unconfirmable since there is no DNA. CDR1 is DFQATT and CDR2 is SNEGSKA in the germline V gene (reference sequence). The CDR3 extends over 13 amino acids. CDR3 region: CSARDGGLETQYF.

The chain carries TRBV12-3 or TRBV12-4 and TRBJ1-5; the D gene TCRdb calls, TRBD1, cannot be checked with no DNA. This CDR3 has 11 amino acids. The CDR3 loop reads CAEGGNQPQHF.

The rearrangement links TRBV6-2 or TRBV6-3 to TRBJ2-3; there is no DNA to check the TCRdb D call of TRBD1. CDR3 size: 15 residues. Germline V gives CDR1 MNHEY, CDR2 SVGEGT. The CDR3 region is CASSYGTGSTDTQYF.

CDR3 sequence reads: CASSLIVSSPWDTEAFF. The V and J genes are TRBV7-8 and TRBJ1-1. The CDR3 is 17 amino acids. Germline CDR1 reads SGHVS; CDR2 reads FQNEAQ.

The chain links TRBV2 to TRBJ2-1; there is no DNA to check the TCRdb D call of TRBD2. Germline CDR1 reads SNHLY; CDR2 reads FYNNEI. This CDR3 comprises 13 residues. The CDR3 loop reads CASSYVEGGEQFF.

This rearrangement joins TRBV7-3 to TRBJ2-1; TCRdb's D gene call, TRBD2, goes unchecked for lack of DNA. This CDR3 contains 15 residues. Germline V gene sequence: CDR1 SGHTA, CDR2 FQGTGA. The CDR3 spells CASSLAPSGYNEQFF. Looking up the rest from reference TRBV7-3 and TRBJ2-1 gives the full variable domain: GAGVSQTPSNKVTEKGKYVELRCDPISGHTALYWYRQSLGQGPEFLIYFQGTGAADDSGLPNDRFFAVRPEGSVSTLKIQRTERGDSAVYLCASSLAPSGYNEQFFGPGTRLTVL.

CDR3 loop: CATQRTGGAYNEQFF. The J gene is TRBJ2-1, the V gene TRBV24-1; with no DNA, the TCRdb D assignment of TRBD1 cannot be verified. Germline V gives CDR1 KGHDR, CDR2 SFDVKD. The CDR3 is made up of 15 amino acids.

The genes are TRBV12-3 or TRBV12-4 and TRBJ1-1; with no DNA, the TCRdb D assignment of TRBD1 cannot be verified. The CDR3 loop spans 15 amino acids. The CDR3 spells CASSRRDGMNTEAFF.

CDR3 protein: CASSSRGSDTQYF. V and J are TRBV7-9 and TRBJ2-3; the D call of TRBD1 rests on TCRdb alone, since no DNA is present to check it. This CDR3 is built from 13 residues. Germline V CDR1 and CDR2: SEHNR, FQNEAQ (reference sequence).

This chain connects TRBV12-3 or TRBV12-4 to TRBJ2-3; checking the TCRdb D call of TRBD1 is not possible without DNA. The CDR3 loop spans 14 amino acids. This chain's CDR3 is CASSLGGQGGTQYF.

The V gene is TRBV5-1, the J gene TRBJ1-1. The CDR3 loop spans 16 amino acids. The V gene's germline CDR1 is SGHRS and CDR2 YFSETQ. The CDR3 here is CASSPLERWMNTEAFF.

The chain combines TRBV9 with TRBJ2-1; checking the TCRdb D call of TRBD2 is not possible without DNA. Looked up from germline, CDR1 is SGDLS and CDR2 is YYNGEE. This CDR3 has 16 amino acids. The CDR3 loop reads CASGSGPGLVDNEQFF.

The chain is built from TRBV28 and TRBJ2-1; TCRdb's assignment of TRBD1 cannot be checked, as there is no DNA. The germline V gene encodes CDR1 MDHEN and CDR2 SYDVKM. This CDR3 region has 15 residues. CDR3 region: CASSPQGRSYNEQFF.

This chain links TRBV5-1 with TRBJ1-2; TCRdb's D call, TRBD1, is unchecked because there is no DNA. The length of the CDR3 is 13 residues. In germline, CDR1 is SGHRS, CDR2 YFSETQ. This chain's CDR3 is CASSFNSQEGYTF. The full variable domain, in which reference TRBV5-1 and TRBJ1-2 provide the parts outside the CDR3, is KAGVTQTPRYLIKTRGQQVTLSCSPISGHRSVSWYQQTPGQGLQFLFEYFSETQRNKGNFPGRFSGRQFSNSRSEMNVSTLELGDSALYLCASSFNSQEGYTFGSGTRLTVV.

The genes are TRBV12-3 or TRBV12-4 and TRBJ1-2; the TRBD1 assignment by TCRdb is unverifiable without DNA. The CDR3 totals 15 residues. CDR3: CASCYGPAPYYGYTF.

The V and J genes are TRBV12-3 or TRBV12-4 and TRBJ2-5; TCRdb names TRBD2, which stays unverified in the absence of DNA. The CDR3 runs 17 residues. The CDR3 sequence: CASSLAQGLGPQETQYF.

The rearrangement links TRBV5-5 to TRBJ2-1. From germline, CDR1 is SGHKS and CDR2 YYEKEE (reference sequence). The CDR3 loop spans 15 amino acids. The CDR3 region is CASSLFPVANNEQFF.

This chain links TRBV18 with TRBJ2-3; without DNA, the TCRdb call of TRBD1 cannot be checked. The CDR3 has 16 residues. Looked up from germline, CDR1 is KGHSH and CDR2 is LQKENI. The CDR3 is CASSPNLSGVGDTQYF.

The V call is TRBV7-9, the J call TRBJ2-1; TCRdb outputs TRBD2, but without DNA this stays unchecked. The CDR3 sequence is 15 residues long. Germline CDR1 is SEHNR and CDR2 is FQNEAQ (reference sequence). The CDR3 here is CASSSLRGLYNEQFF. Supplemented by reference TRBV7-9 and TRBJ2-1, the full variable domain reads DTGVSQNPRHKITKRGQNVTFRCDPISEHNRLYWYRQTLGQGPEFLTYFQNEAQLEKSRLLSDRFSAERPKGSFSTLEIQRTEQGDSAMYLCASSSLRGLYNEQFFGPGTRLTVL.

The genes are TRBV7-2 and TRBJ1-4; TCRdb names TRBD1, which stays unverified in the absence of DNA. In germline, CDR1 is SGHTA, CDR2 FQGNSA. The CDR3 is 17 residues long. CDR3 in amino acids: CASSPFGTGGYNEKLFF. The complete variable domain, with remaining parts taken from reference TRBV7-2 and TRBJ1-4, reads GAGVSQSPSNKVTEKGKDVELRCDPISGHTALYWYRQSLGQGLEFLIYFQGNSAPDKSGLPSDRFSAERTGGSVSTLTIQRTQQEDSAVYLCASSPFGTGGYNEKLFFGSGTQLSVL.

The chain has TRBV20-1 and TRBJ2-3. There are 13 residues in the CDR3. The germline gives CDR1 DFQATT, CDR2 SNEGSKA (reference sequence). The chain's CDR3 is CSASKGSTDTQYF.

The rearrangement links TRBV5-1 to TRBJ2-1; TCRdb's D call, TRBD2, is unchecked because there is no DNA. The germline V gene encodes CDR1 SGHRS and CDR2 YFSETQ. There are 15 residues in the CDR3. The CDR3 is CASSLLAGGVNEQFF.

V usage is TRBV27 and J usage is TRBJ2-3; TCRdb indicates TRBD2, and absent DNA this call remains unverified. Germline V gene data show CDR1 as MNHEY and CDR2 as SMNVEV (reference sequence). The CDR3 has 15 residues. Here the CDR3 reads CASSSLLVTADTQYF.

The CDR3 here is CASSLLSTDTQYF. V usage is TRBV7-9 and J usage is TRBJ2-3. This CDR3 contains 13 residues. Germline loops: CDR1 SEHNR, CDR2 FQNEAQ (reference sequence).